The 15 T cell receptor beta chains reported below all come from one sample, sequenced in a study of cytomegalovirus exposure and HLA in healthy donors. Some clones are missing from TCRdb's copy, which holds only in-frame ones; the method was immunoSEQ multiplex PCR. The table records around 250,000 clones, around 90% of them present only once. The specimen was PBMCs. Source of these receptors: a woman aged 18-30 years in good health and CMV-seronegative.

The chain links TRBV13 to TRBJ1-2; no clear D gene. The CDR3 is 12 residues long. V lost 0 bases, J lost 13 bases, and 12 bases lay in between. Germline values: CDR1 PRHDT, CDR2 FYEKMQ (reference sequence). CDR3 coding DNA: TGTGCCAGCAGCTTAGGGGGCGCGAAGAGCACCTTC. Translation: CASSLGGAKSTF.

V gene TRBV7-2 combines with J gene TRBJ1-2, with D perhaps TRBD1 (5 bases). V was shortened by 0 bases and J by 6 bases, with 11 bases between the two germline ends. The CDR3 loop spans 14 amino acids. Germline loops: CDR1 SGHTA, CDR2 FQGNSA. CDR3 in DNA: TGTGCCAGCAGCTTAGCGGGCCAAGGGGATGGCTACACCTTC. Translating it yields CASSLAGQGDGYTF.

The chain couples TRBV11-2 to TRBJ2-3; no firm D call. There are 14 residues in the CDR3. With 6 bases removed from V and 0 bases from J, the gap between germline ends came to 10 bases. The germline V gene encodes CDR1 SGHAT and CDR2 FQNNGV. This chain's CDR3 is CASSLGLSTDTQYF. CDR3 sequence (DNA): TGTGCCAGCAGTTTGGGCCTCAGCACAGATACGCAGTATTTT.

CDR3 in amino acids: CASSPTQGDTGELFF. CDR3 bases: TGTGCCAGCTCACCGACACAGGGAGACACCGGGGAGCTGTTTTTT. The chain recombines TRBV18 with TRBJ2-2; tentatively, D is TRBD1 (6 bases). The CDR3 contains 15 residues. CDR1 is KGHSH, CDR2 LQKENI, per germline. V lost 3 bases and J lost 3, with 11 bases in between.

The chain is built from TRBV4-1 and TRBJ1-4; D is perhaps TRBD1 (5 bases). Germline CDR1 MGHRA, CDR2 YSYEKL. V was cut by 4 bases and J by 1 base, with 10 bases left in between. CDR3 length: 15 residues. CDR3 sequence (DNA): TGCGCCAGCAGCCCTCGACAGCTAACTAATGAAAAACTGTTTTTT. Its translation is CASSPRQLTNEKLFF.

The chain links TRBV28 to TRBJ1-1, with 10 bases matching TRBD1. This CDR3 has 15 residues. Germline V CDR1 and CDR2: MDHEN, SYDVKM. Unmatched junction bases numbered 3, after V lost 5 bases and J lost 0 bases. CDR3 region: CASSLDRGLNTEAFF. The CDR3 coding sequence is TGTGCCAGCAGTCTAGACAGGGGGCTGAACACTGAAGCTTTCTTT. Full variable domain (remainder filled in from reference TRBV28 and TRBJ1-1): DVKVTQSSRYLVKRTGEKVFLECVQDMDHENMFWYRQDPGLGLRLIYFSYDVKMKEKGDIPEGYSVSREKKERFSLILESASTNQTSMYLCASSLDRGLNTEAFFGQGTRLTVV.

J is TRBJ2-5 and V is TRBV6-1; the D is unclear. The CDR3 sequence is 12 residues long. Trimming took 2 bases from V and 5 from J, leaving 6 bases between them. Germline loops: CDR1 MNHNS, CDR2 SASEGT. The CDR3 loop reads CASSEILETQYF. The CDR3 coding sequence is TGTGCCAGCAGTGAAATTCTTGAGACCCAGTACTTC.

The chain links TRBV6-5 to TRBJ2-2; the D gene is possibly TRBD1 (5 bases). This CDR3 comprises 14 residues. Germline values: CDR1 MNHEY, CDR2 SVGAGI. The V and J ends lost 6 bases and 3 bases respectively, with 11 bases between them. Written as DNA, the CDR3 is TGTGCCAGCAGGCAGGGTTTAGACACCGGGGAGCTGTTTTTT. Protein product: CASRQGLDTGELFF.

This chain joins TRBV4-1 and TRBJ2-1, with D possibly matching TRBD1 (7 bases). CDR3 size: 16 residues. Between the trimmed V and J ends, which lost 1 base and 4 bases, there was a span of 14 bases. Germline V gene lookup returns CDR1 MGHRA and CDR2 YSYEKL. This chain's CDR3 is CASSQVKTGRYNEQFF. The DNA for the CDR3 is TGCGCCAGCAGCCAAGTAAAGACAGGGAGGTACAATGAGCAGTTCTTC.

This clone was observed a handful of times. The J gene is TRBJ1-5, the V gene TRBV30, with D perhaps TRBD1 (6 bases). V lost 0 bases, J lost 4 bases, and 16 bases lay in between. The CDR3 contains 16 residues. CDR1 and CDR2 (germline): GTSNPN, SVGIG (reference sequence). The CDR3 loop reads CAWSVQAGEWNQPQHF. The CDR3 nucleotides are TGTGCCTGGAGTGTACAGGCAGGGGAATGGAATCAGCCCCAGCATTTT.

J is TRBJ2-7 and V is TRBV5-8; 8 nucleotides align to TRBD1. This CDR3 is built from 13 residues. The J segment lost 4 bases and the V segment lost 4 bases, leaving 4 bases of the junction unmatched. The germline CDR1 and CDR2 sequences are SGHTS and YDEGEE. The chain's CDR3 is CASSTTGVYEQYV. In DNA, the CDR3 is TGTGCCAGCAGCACGACAGGGGTATACGAGCAGTACGTC.

The V gene is TRBV28, the J gene TRBJ2-1; TRBD2 matches 9 bases. The CDR3 contains 14 residues. Germline loops: CDR1 MDHEN, CDR2 SYDVKM. V dropped 6 bases and J dropped 7; count of bases not matched to a gene: 7. CDR3 amino acids: CASSLAGLGNEQFF. DNA for the CDR3: TGTGCCAGCAGCCTAGCGGGGCTCGGGAATGAGCAGTTCTTC.

In this sample, this clone turned up a few times. V gene TRBV5-6 combines with J gene TRBJ1-1, with D possibly matching TRBD1 (5 bases). V was cut by 0 bases and J by 10 bases, with 13 bases left in between. This CDR3 has 13 amino acids. Germline V lookup: CDR1 SGHDT, CDR2 YYEEEE. The CDR3 sequence is CASSLDTGLRAFF. The CDR3 DNA follows: TGTGCCAGCAGCTTGGATACAGGCCTTCGAGCTTTCTTT.

DNA for the CDR3: TGTGCCGAAACCCGGTGGGCAGAAATGAACACTGAAGCTTTCTTT. It specifies CAETRWAEMNTEAFF. V gene TRBV7-9 combines with J gene TRBJ1-1; the D is unclear. The CDR3 is 15 residues long. With 11 bases removed from V and 0 bases from J, the gap between germline ends came to 19 bases. The germline V gene has CDR1 SEHNR and CDR2 FQNEAQ (reference sequence).

The gene calls are TRBV15 and TRBJ2-5; 10 nucleotides align to TRBD2. Per the germline V gene, CDR1 is LNHNV and CDR2 is YYDKDF (reference sequence). Trimming cost V 1 base and J 4 bases; bases outside gene matches: 6. The CDR3 sequence is 16 residues long. The CDR3 DNA reads TGTGCCACCAGCAGAGTTTTCGGACTAGCGGTAGAGACCCAGTACTTC. Amino acid sequence: CATSRVFGLAVETQYF.